The present T cell receptor (beta chain) was sequenced within a study of cytomegalovirus exposure and HLA in healthy donors (dated by TCRdb to the late 2010s). Notes on the research overall: According to an earlier analysis of several hundred of the donors, about 179 million T cells yielded over 90 million unique TCR beta sequences and around 280 Gb of sequence data. To predict cytomegalovirus infection status, the study combined high-throughput TCR immunosequencing, statistical association of individual TCRs with disease status, and machine learning. On average, roughly 240,000 unique TCR beta nucleotide sequences were sequenced per donor among 350 to 400 genotyped donors of the cohort, with around 19% of those sequences being non-productive. Among the roughly 390 genotyped donors, more than 70% belonged to the genetic ancestry cluster associated with self-reported Caucasian donors. All discovery cohort repertoires had been generated using a single sequencing platform. Class I and class II HLA loci were covered by the typing at four-digit resolution. Rather than using new phenotypic data, the later analysis identified candidate immune exposures from TCR beta sequences and from how often those sequences occurred across donors. An early release that covered about 600 HLA-typed donors contained about 290 gigabases of sequencing data and 85 million to 100 million unique TCR sequences. In a later genetic analysis, genome-wide SNP genotypes for 398 of the 666 donors were used, and that subset was treated as a discovery cohort. The aim of the study was to test whether cataloging public T cell receptors could identify signatures of past pathogen exposure. Typing coverage differed by locus: A, B, C, DRB1 and DQB1 were typed in about 629-640 donors, DQA1 in approximately 520, DPA1 in 600 to 610, and DPB1 in about 450. In a later analysis, previously published TCR beta repertoires from 666 donors were re-analyzed and high-resolution HLA genotyping was added so that TCR occurrence patterns could be studied. An earlier analysis of 587 of the donors used high-throughput TCR beta sequencing to judge whether each TCR beta V gene segment behaved as functional or pseudogenic. Donor age, sex, ethnicity and CMV serostatus were collected together with the repertoire data. The study profiled the T cell repertoires of some 610 subjects by immunosequencing and related them to cytomegalovirus serostatus. Because of strong linkage in the cohort, roughly five DR-DQ haplotypes were treated as single units for association and clustering. Along with the approximately 620-subject first cohort, a separate validation cohort of over a hundred different subjects was used. The research as a whole found: In this cohort, only TCR beta chains were sequenced, and detectable features were limited by the absence of alpha or paired-chain data. An earlier analysis of approximately 500 of the donors showed that most TCR beta V segments appeared in productive rearrangements either about 87% or about 30% of the time, which broadly matched IMGT annotations. CMV serostatus was the only immune exposure information available for the cohort. According to the authors, the approach could potentially be generalized to other disease states and immunological phenotypes. Roughly uniform sequencing depth across donors was assumed in presence/absence analyses, although this assumption may not hold. A later genetic analysis associated a missense DCLRE1C variant with V-gene and J-gene trimming of TCR beta chains, and an independent cohort replicated the association. Specific HLA alleles were associated with 16,951 TCR beta sequences at a false discovery rate of 0.05 in a later analysis. A further reported finding was that TCR beta sequences accurately predicted the HLA-A and HLA-B alleles for most subjects in the first cohort. In a later analysis, HLA-associated TCR beta chains showed more clonal expansion and lower generation probabilities than non-associated chains that were equally common. A cluster of highly shared sequence variants was judged likely to be a technical artifact of the sequencing pipeline. HLA typing was unavailable for some donors at each locus, so association tests used only the typed subset. Most TCR sequences were observed very rarely across donors, whereas some public TCRs were present in many individuals. In both the original and validation cohorts, the classifier was reported to diagnose cytomegalovirus status with high specificity and sensitivity. Seventeen rarely observed V segments, including chromosome 9 orphons, were excluded from the earlier analysis of about 500 of the donors because counts were too low. A later analysis found that TCR association rates varied across HLA loci, with DRB1 alleles showing the most associated TCRs and HLA-C alleles the fewest. A few of the identified cytomegalovirus-associated TCR beta chains were confirmed in vitro to be specific for cytomegalovirus antigens. Compared with the 666-donor mean, donors in an Asian-associated ancestry cluster had fewer N-insertions in productive TCRs, according to a later genetic analysis. A total of 164 TCR beta chains were listed by the study as associated with cytomegalovirus. According to a later analysis, most CMV-associated TCR beta chains appeared to be HLA-restricted, and the HLA associations seemed to be driven largely by CMV exposure. A later analysis reported that several top co-occurrence clusters appeared linked to parvovirus B19, influenza, CMV and Epstein-Barr virus. Correlated functional status among segregating V segments might reflect linkage disequilibrium, but an unknown experimental factor could not be ruled out. When HLA alleles, especially DR and DQ, strongly co-occurred, TCR associations were difficult to assign to individual alleles. Because the 87-base-pair reads could not distinguish some IMGT-functional V segments, including TRBV6-2 and TRBV6-3, those segments were excluded.

This clone showed up just a few times. Its antigen is unknown. No clone much larger than this one lies a single base away; base qualities are absent. CDR1 and CDR2 are drawn from the germline V gene (reference sequence): MNHEY, SMNVEV. V gives up 0 bases and J gives up 7 bases, and the segment between their germline ends measures 12 bases. The CDR3 runs 14 amino acids, cysteine and phenylalanine included. Just CDR3 DNA is preserved here, 42 bases in frame from base 1. To prepare the library, the immunoSEQ multiplex PCR assay was applied. For the multiplex PCR, a mixture combining 60 forward primers for TCR Vbeta segments and 13 reverse primers for TCR Jbeta segments was used. A multiplex PCR assay on genomic DNA amplified the CDR3 region of rearranged TCR beta genes. Amplified TCR beta libraries were sequenced as 87-base-pair reads on the Illumina HiSeq System. In the paper's pipeline: Across the 670 or so repertoires, a later analysis counted roughly 77 million unique TCR beta chains, roughly 11 million of which were shared by at least two donors. Raw reads were error-corrected and collapsed into unique sequences with a nearest-neighbor algorithm that merged closely related sequences to remove PCR and sequencing errors. V, D and J gene segments were assigned by aligning CDR3 sequences to IMGT reference sequences. Each retained sequence needed at least a six-nucleotide match to both a V gene segment and a J gene segment. Rearrangements were called productive when the CDR3 lacked stop codons and stayed in frame with V and J; all others were non-productive. CDR3 was defined by IMGT convention, running from the second conserved V-encoded cysteine to the conserved J-encoded phenylalanine. The earlier analysis of 587 of the donors excluded sequences that lacked an unambiguous match to a single V gene segment. An earlier analysis of several hundred of the donors called V segments functional above 56.7% productive rearrangements and segregating when the between-donor standard deviation exceeded 5%. To diagnose cytomegalovirus status from the catalog of TCR beta chain sequences, a statistical classification framework was built. V and J gene assignment, in a later analysis, came from comparing TCR nucleotide sequences with IMGT/GENE-DB human TR gene sequences. In a later analysis, CDR3 sequences and most-parsimonious VDJ recombination scenarios were assigned using the TCRdist pipeline. In a later analysis, each TCR beta chain was defined by its CDR3 amino acid sequence together with its V-gene family, and reads lacking a unique V-gene family were excluded. To address suspected cross-contamination and a sequencing artifact, a later analysis removed 450 to 700 highly shared, low-generation-probability nucleotide sequences. In a later analysis, a clonal expansion index was calculated for each public chain from normalized within-repertoire ranks of inferred template counts. In a later analysis, generation probabilities were computed with a VDJ recombination model fitted to out-of-frame rearrangements, and the resulting probabilities were checked against IGoR. In a later analysis, hypergeometric tests were used to score TCR-TCR, TCR-HLA and TCR-CMV co-occurrence, with a repertoire-size bias correction applied to TCR pairs. False discovery rates were estimated in a later analysis by permuting HLA or CMV assignments 20 times. In a later analysis, co-occurring TCRs were grouped using DBSCAN, with TCRdist sequence similarity added in when clustering inside HLA-allele-positive subsets. Repertoires with fewer than 30,000 or more than 120,000 public chains, plus five repertoires with anomalous nucleotide sharing, were excluded from co-occurrence clustering. Entries here come from immuneACCESS through TCRdb and include only in-frame sequences with V and J called. Some clones fail to appear in such tables; in the studies checked, an unresolved V gene covers under half of the shortfall, and the cause of the remainder is unknown. The V and J calls and clone size come from that table; D and trimming were worked out from the DNA. The sample contains under 200,000 clones, roughly 60% of them found a single time. The top ten clonotypes cover 2.5% to 3% of the sample.

The cohort was made up of 666 healthy bone marrow donors. At the time of sampling, all cohort members were nominally healthy, though unrecorded immune exposures were likely present. The donor tested CMV seronegative and was one of the 352 seronegative cohort members. A peripheral blood sample was provided by each donor, and peripheral blood mononuclear cells were used for TCR beta sequencing. The Qiagen DNeasy Blood Extraction Kit was used to extract genomic DNA from the blood cell samples. The sequence came from a man between 35 and 55 years old in good health and CMV-seronegative. The sample was PBMCs. Recombination connected TRBV27 to TRBJ1-2; the D gene is possibly TRBD1, with 5 bases matching. The DNA is as follows: TGTGCCAGCAGTTTATCCGGGGGAGGTGGTGGCTACACCTTC. This translates into CASSLSGGGGGYTF.